Presented here are 12 T cell receptor beta chains from one specimen sequenced in a study of metastatic and nonmetastatic thyroid tumors. TCRdb re-clonotyped the PCR reads through MiXCR. Among 10,000 to 15,000 clones listed, roughly a quarter were seen once. Every patient was untreated before thyroid surgery. The sample consisted of tumor tissue. The receptors originated from a female donor with papillary thyroid cancer or a benign thyroid nodule (not recorded which). Some clones in this sample may be carry-over from other donors' samples.

The V and J genes are TRBV7-2 and TRBJ1-2; 10 nucleotides agree with TRBD1. The CDR3 length is 15 residues. V shed 5 bases and J 1 base; nucleotides not matched to a gene: 4. Germline CDR1 is SGHTA and CDR2 is FQGNSA. Written as DNA, the CDR3 is TGTGCCAGCAGCATCGACAGGGGGCTTAACTATGGCTACACCTTC. It specifies CASSIDRGLNYGYTF.

The chain has TRBV11-2 and TRBJ2-1, with TRBD1 matching over 10 bases. After removal of 2 bases from V and 7 bases from J, the junction contained 11 bases not matched to a gene. The CDR3 consists of 17 residues. Germline V gene data show CDR1 as SGHAT and CDR2 as FQNNGV. CDR3 sequence reads: CASSLLTDRGLGNEQFF. DNA of the CDR3: TGTGCCAGCAGCTTACTAACCGACAGGGGGCTTGGAAATGAGCAGTTCTTC.

This chain links TRBV5-1 with TRBJ2-7; D not certain. This CDR3 has 16 amino acids. CDR1 is SGHRS, CDR2 YFSETQ, per germline. V lost 4 bases and J 5 bases, leaving 22 bases between the germline ends. For the CDR3, the DNA is TGCGCCAGCAGCGTGTTCCCGGACGTCTTGTTCCACGAGCAGTACTTC. Amino acid sequence: CASSVFPDVLFHEQYF.

This clone was seen only a few times. The genes are TRBV15 and TRBJ2-7, with D perhaps matching TRBD1 or TRBD2 (5 bases each). The V and J ends lost 0 bases and 6 bases respectively, with 9 bases between them. Per the germline V gene, CDR1 is LNHNV and CDR2 is YYDKDF (reference sequence). This CDR3 is 13 amino acids long. For the CDR3, the DNA is TGTGCCACCAGCAGAGATCCAGGGACCGAGCAGTACTTC. Translated: CATSRDPGTEQYF.

This clone is medium-sized by share. This CDR3 reads CASRGNEKLFF. CDR3 bases: TGTGCCAGCAGGGGTAATGAAAAACTGTTTTTT. The chain carries TRBV6-1 and TRBJ1-4; no definite D call. The V end was cut by 6 bases, the J end by 4 bases, with 3 bases between. This CDR3 contains 11 residues. Germline lookup yields CDR1 MNHNS and CDR2 SASEGT.

At least ten counts were recorded for this clone. This sequence may be a read error, since a much larger clone differs from it by one base. At the DNA level, this CDR3 is encoded by other sequences in the same sample as well. The CDR3 sequence is CASLLDSGANVPTF. CDR3 nucleotide sequence: TGTGCCAGCTTATTGGACTCTGGGGCCAACGTCCCGACTTTC. This sequence joins TRBV12-3 or TRBV12-4 and TRBJ2-6; D is tentatively TRBD1 or TRBD2 (5 bases each). The CDR3 has 14 residues.

This clone has a count of ten or more. Other DNA sequences in this specimen translate into the identical CDR3. The chain uses TRBV6-1 and TRBJ2-1; 8 nucleotides align to TRBD1. Germline V gene lookup returns CDR1 MNHNS and CDR2 SASEGT. The J segment lost 4 bases and the V segment lost 6 bases, leaving 5 bases of the junction unmatched. The CDR3 is 14 amino acids. The CDR3 is CASSLGQGYNEQFF. The CDR3, as DNA: TGTGCCAGCAGCCTTGGACAGGGATACAATGAGCAGTTCTTC.

This clone was recorded a few times. V is TRBV6-1 and J is TRBJ2-7; the D gene is possibly TRBD1 (5 bases). The CDR3 loop spans 14 amino acids. CDR1 and CDR2 (germline): MNHNS, SASEGT. V shed 3 bases and J shed 2 bases, with 11 bases lying between them. The CDR3 is CASSDRAVTYEQYF. The DNA for the CDR3 is TGTGCCAGCAGTGACAGGGCAGTTACCTACGAGCAGTACTTC.

This clone appeared many times. The chain carries TRBV20-1 and TRBJ1-2; D unresolved. The V and J ends lost 6 bases and 3 bases respectively, with 11 bases between them. The CDR3 covers 12 residues. Looked up from germline, CDR1 is DFQATT and CDR2 is SNEGSKA (reference sequence). CDR3 amino acids: CSAMRIDYGYTF. CDR3 nucleotide sequence: TGCAGTGCCATGAGGATAGACTATGGCTACACCTTC.

Comments on this clone: Relative to the germline gene, one junction end is altered; a read error may explain this. This chain uses TRBV28 with TRBJ1-2; maybe TRBD1 (5 bases). The CDR3 loop spans 15 amino acids. In germline, CDR1 is MDHEN, CDR2 SYDVKM. The CDR3 DNA follows: TGTGCCAGCAGTCCCCTCGGGGCAGGTACCTATGGCCACACCTTC. The encoded protein is CASSPLGAGTYGHTF.

In this sample, this clone is medium-sized. The chain is built from TRBV6-1 and TRBJ1-6; no reliable D call. Germline loops: CDR1 MNHNS, CDR2 SASEGT. The CDR3 is 13 residues long. The germline V and J ends were trimmed by 7 bases and 6 bases, with 10 bases remaining between them. This CDR3 is CASKTLLNSPLHF. In DNA form, the CDR3 reads TGTGCCAGCAAGACCCTTCTTAATTCACCCCTCCACTTT.

This chain links TRBV28 with TRBJ1-2; a possible D gene is TRBD1 (5 bases). V was trimmed by 7 bases and J by 4 bases, leaving 16 bases between them. Per the germline V gene, CDR1 is MDHEN and CDR2 is SYDVKM. The CDR3 consists of 14 residues. The CDR3, as DNA: TGTGCCAGCATACCAGGGCAGCTTATCTATGGCTACACCTTC. Translation: CASIPGQLIYGYTF.